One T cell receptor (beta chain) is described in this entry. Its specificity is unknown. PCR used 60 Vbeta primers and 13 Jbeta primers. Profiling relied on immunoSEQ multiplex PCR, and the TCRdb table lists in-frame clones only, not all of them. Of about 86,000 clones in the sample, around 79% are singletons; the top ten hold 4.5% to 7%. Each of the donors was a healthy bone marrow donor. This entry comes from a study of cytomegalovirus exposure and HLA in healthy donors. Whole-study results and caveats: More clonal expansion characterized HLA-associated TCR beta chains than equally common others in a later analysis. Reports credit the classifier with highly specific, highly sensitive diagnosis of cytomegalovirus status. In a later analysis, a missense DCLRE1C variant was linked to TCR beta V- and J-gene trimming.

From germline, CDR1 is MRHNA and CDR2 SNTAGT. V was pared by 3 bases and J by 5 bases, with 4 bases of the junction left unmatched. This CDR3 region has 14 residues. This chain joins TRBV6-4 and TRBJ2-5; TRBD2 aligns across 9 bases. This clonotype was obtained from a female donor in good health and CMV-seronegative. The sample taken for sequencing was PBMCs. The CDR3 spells CASSEGLASETQYF. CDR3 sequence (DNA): TGTGCCAGCAGTGAGGGACTAGCATCGGAGACCCAGTACTTC.